This entry describes one T cell receptor beta chain. Its antigen is not known. Assay: immunoSEQ multiplex PCR; the TCRdb copy retains only in-frame clones and omits some. The sample lists approximately 410,000 clones; around 89% were seen once. J lost 6 bases, V lost 2 bases, and 3 bases had no gene match. This CDR3 has 15 residues. CDR1 SGHRS and CDR2 YFSETQ come from the germline V gene. This record comes from a study of Ad26.COV2.S vaccination and SARS-CoV-2 variants. In the study overall: Intramuscular Ad26.COV2.S doses were given once or twice, 56 days apart.

Broader study findings: It was vaccine recipients, not placebo recipients, who had the higher spike-specific TCR breadth.

Treatment denoted: 19 received Ad26.COV2.S at low or high dose, single or two shots; roughly five received placebo; per-sample allocation not given. Samples came from day 63 after the first vaccine or placebo injection. The gene calls are TRBV5-1 and TRBJ2-3, with TRBD2 identical over 13 bases. The clonotype comes from a person aged 18-65 years who received the Ad26.COV2.S COVID-19 vaccine or a placebo. The sequencing used peripheral blood, collected in a trial of Ad26.COV2.S vaccine versus placebo. As DNA, the CDR3 is TGCGCCAGCAGCTTAGGGACTAGCGGGGTCGATACGCAGTATTTT. It specifies CASSLGTSGVDTQYF.